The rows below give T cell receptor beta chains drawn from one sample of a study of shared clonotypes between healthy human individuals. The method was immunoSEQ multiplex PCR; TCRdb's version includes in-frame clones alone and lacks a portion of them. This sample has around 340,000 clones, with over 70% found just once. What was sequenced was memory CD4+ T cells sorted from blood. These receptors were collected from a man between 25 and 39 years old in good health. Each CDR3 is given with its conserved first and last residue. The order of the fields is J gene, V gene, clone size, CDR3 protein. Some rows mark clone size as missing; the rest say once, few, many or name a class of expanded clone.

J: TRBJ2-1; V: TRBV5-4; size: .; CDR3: CASSLAPTYNEQFF
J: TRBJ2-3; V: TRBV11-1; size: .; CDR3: CASSIGSTDTQYF
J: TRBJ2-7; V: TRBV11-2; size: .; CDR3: CASSLAGGSNSYEQYF
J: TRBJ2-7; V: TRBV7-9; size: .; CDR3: CASSPRTGVDEQYF
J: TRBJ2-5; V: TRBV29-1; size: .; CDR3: CSVSSHSGSETQYF
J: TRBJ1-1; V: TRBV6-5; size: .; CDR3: CASSSRKTNTEAFF
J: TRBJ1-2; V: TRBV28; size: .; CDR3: CATFKGGLGGYTF
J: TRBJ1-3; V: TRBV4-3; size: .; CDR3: CASSLDLPSSGNTIYF
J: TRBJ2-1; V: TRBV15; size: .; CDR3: CATSRDLGDTGGGEQFF
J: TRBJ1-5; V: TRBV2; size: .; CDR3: CASSGGPLSKDNQPQHF
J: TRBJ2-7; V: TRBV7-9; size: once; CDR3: CASSADRGMIDEQYF
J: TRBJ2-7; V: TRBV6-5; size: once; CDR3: CASSYVRGDEQYF
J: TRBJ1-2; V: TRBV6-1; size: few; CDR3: CASSERDRGDNGYTF
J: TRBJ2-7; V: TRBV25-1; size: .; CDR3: CASSEQYEQYF
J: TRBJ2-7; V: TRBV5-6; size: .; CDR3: CASSLVGSPEQYF
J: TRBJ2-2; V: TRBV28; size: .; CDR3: CASSFSENTGELFF
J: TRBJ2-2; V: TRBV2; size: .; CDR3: CASSQQGANTGELFF
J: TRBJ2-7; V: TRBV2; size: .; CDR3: CASSPRDNYYEQYF
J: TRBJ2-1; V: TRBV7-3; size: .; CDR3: CASSPTGTSGRRGGEQFF
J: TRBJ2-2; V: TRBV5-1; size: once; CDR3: CASSPNLSGELFF
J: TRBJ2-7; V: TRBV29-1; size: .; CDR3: CSVLSTSGRYEQYF
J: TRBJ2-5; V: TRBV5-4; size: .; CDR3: CASSQDSLETQYF